This T cell receptor (beta chain) was found in a study of blood T cells in healthy people across ages. This CDR3 is built from 15 residues. The germline V gene has CDR1 LGHNA and CDR2 YNFKEQ. Trimming removed 0 bases from V and 3 bases from J, with 12 bases in between. A J-beta primer mix and a sample-barcoded 5' primer were used in a second PCR of roughly 6 to 11 cycles. MiXCR was run by TCRdb on the 5' RACE reads, yielding one entry per CDR3 protein. The table records 1.5 million to 2 million distinct CDR3 sequences, around half of them present only once. There are a few counts of this clonotype. Researchers report isolating at least 6.5 million PBMCs per sample.

This TCR was sampled from a woman between 40 and 50 years old in good health. Input material: blood. The J gene is TRBJ2-7, the V gene TRBV4-2, with D possibly TRBD2 on 5 matching bases. CDR3 DNA: TGTGCCAGCAGCCAAGAAATACGCGGGCACTACGAGCAGTACTTC. Protein sequence: CASSQEIRGHYEQYF.